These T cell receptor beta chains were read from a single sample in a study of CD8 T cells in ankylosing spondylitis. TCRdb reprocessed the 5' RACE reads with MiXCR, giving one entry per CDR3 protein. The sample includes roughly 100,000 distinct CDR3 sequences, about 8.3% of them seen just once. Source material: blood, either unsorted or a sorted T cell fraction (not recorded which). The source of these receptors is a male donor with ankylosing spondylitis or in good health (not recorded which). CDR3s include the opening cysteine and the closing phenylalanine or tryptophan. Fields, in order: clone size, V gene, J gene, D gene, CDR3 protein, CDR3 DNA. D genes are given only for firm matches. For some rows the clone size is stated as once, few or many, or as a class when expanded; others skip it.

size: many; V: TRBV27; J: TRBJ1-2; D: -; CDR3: CASSPQGRGYTF; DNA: TGTGCCAGCAGTCCCCAGGGGCGGGGCTACACCTTC
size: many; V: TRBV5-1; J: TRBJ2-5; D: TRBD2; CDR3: CASSPGLAEETQYF; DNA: TGCGCCAGCAGCCCGGGACTAGCGGAAGAGACCCAGTACTTC
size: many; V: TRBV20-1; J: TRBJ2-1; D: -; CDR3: CSARDRVNALNEQFF; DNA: TGCAGTGCTAGAGATAGGGTGAATGCTTTGAATGAGCAGTTCTTC
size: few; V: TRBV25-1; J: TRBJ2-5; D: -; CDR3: CASSSPGSAIETQYF; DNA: TGTGCCAGCAGTTCGCCAGGATCAGCTATTGAGACCCAGTACTTC
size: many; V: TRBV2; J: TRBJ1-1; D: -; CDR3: CASEQSGNTEAFF; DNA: TGTGCCAGCGAACAGTCGGGAAACACTGAAGCTTTCTTT
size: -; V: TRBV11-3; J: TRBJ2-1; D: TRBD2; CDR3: CASRTGGPGNEQFF; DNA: TGTGCCAGCAGGACGGGAGGGCCAGGCAATGAGCAGTTCTTC
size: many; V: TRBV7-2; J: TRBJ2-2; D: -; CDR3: CASAPGRTTGELFF; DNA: TGTGCCTCCGCCCCGGGACGGACCACCGGGGAGCTGTTTTTT
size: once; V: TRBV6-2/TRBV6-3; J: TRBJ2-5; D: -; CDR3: CASTQVIGETQYF; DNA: TGTGCCAGCACCCAGGTTATCGGAGAGACCCAGTACTTC
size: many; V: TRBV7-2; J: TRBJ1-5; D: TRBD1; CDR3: CASSPGTGGSSQHF; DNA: TGTGCCAGCAGTCCCGGGACAGGGGGGTCGTCCCAGCATTTT
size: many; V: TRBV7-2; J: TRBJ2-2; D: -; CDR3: CASSRDPTNTGELFF; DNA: TGTGCCAGCAGCCGGGACCCAACGAACACCGGGGAGCTGTTTTTT
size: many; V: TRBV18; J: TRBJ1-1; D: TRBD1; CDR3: CASSLRTGVNTEAFF; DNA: TGTGCCAGCTCATTGCGGACAGGGGTGAACACTGAAGCTTTCTTT
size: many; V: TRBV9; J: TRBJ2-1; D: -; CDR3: CASSVEAAGYNEQFF; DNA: TGTGCCAGCAGCGTAGAGGCGGCAGGGTACAATGAGCAGTTCTTC
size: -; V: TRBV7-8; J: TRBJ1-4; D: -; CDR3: CASSLHPGRGEKLFF; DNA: TGTGCCAGCAGCCTCCATCCTGGACGGGGTGAAAAACTGTTTTTT
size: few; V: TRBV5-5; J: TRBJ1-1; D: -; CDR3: CASSSQGEAFF; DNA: TGTGCCAGCAGCTCCCAGGGTGAAGCTTTCTTT
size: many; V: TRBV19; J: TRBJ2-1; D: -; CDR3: CASSSRAPGQFF; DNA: TGTGCCAGTAGTAGCAGGGCCCCCGGGCAGTTCTTC
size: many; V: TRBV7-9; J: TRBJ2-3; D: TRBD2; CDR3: CASSSRTRPDTQYF; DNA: TGTGCCAGCAGCTCAAGGACTAGGCCAGATACGCAGTATTTT
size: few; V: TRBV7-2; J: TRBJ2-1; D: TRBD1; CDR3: CASSPRGRVQFF; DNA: TGTGCCAGCAGCCCTAGGGGGCGCGTGCAGTTCTTC
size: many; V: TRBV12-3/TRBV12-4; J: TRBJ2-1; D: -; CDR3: CASSLGGGPNEQFF; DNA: TGTGCCAGCAGTTTGGGGGGAGGCCCGAATGAGCAGTTCTTC
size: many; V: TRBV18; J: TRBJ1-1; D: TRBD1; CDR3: CASSPGQGRGNTEAFF; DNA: TGTGCCAGCTCACCGGGACAGGGACGGGGGAACACTGAAGCTTTCTTT
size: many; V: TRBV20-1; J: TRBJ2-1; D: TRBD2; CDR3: CSARDLSGRFFDEQFF; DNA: TGCAGTGCTAGAGATCTAAGCGGGAGGTTTTTCGATGAGCAGTTCTTC
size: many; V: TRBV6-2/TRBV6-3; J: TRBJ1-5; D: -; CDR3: CASRDSNQPQHF; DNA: TGTGCCAGCAGAGATAGCAATCAGCCCCAGCATTTT
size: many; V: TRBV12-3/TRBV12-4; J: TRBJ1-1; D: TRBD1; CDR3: CASSFPGQGVEAFF; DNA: TGTGCCAGCAGTTTCCCGGGACAGGGCGTTGAAGCTTTCTTT
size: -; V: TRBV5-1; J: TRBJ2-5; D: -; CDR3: CASSLGLQGLQETQYF; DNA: TGCGCCAGCAGCTTGGGGTTACAGGGACTCCAAGAGACCCAGTACTTC
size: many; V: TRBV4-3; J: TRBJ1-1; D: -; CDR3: CASSQVHPGGREAFF; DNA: TGCGCCAGCAGCCAAGTTCATCCTGGTGGCAGAGAAGCTTTCTTT
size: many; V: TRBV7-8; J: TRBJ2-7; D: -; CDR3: CASNARGPSYEQYF; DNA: TGTGCCAGCAACGCAAGGGGCCCGTCCTACGAGCAGTACTTC
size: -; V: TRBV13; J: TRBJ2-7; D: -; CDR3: CASSFGRWRGSYEQYF; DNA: TGTGCCAGCAGCTTTGGTCGATGGCGAGGCTCCTACGAGCAGTACTTC
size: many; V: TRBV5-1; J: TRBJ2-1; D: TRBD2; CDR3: CASSPLPASGGGNEQFF; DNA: TGCGCCAGCAGCCCCCTTCCCGCTAGCGGCGGGGGGAATGAGCAGTTCTTC
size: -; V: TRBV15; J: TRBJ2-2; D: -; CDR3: CATKPRRDGPHQLFF; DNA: TGTGCCACCAAACCCCGGAGGGACGGACCCCATCAGCTGTTTTTT
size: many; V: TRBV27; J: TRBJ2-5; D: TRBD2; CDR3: CASSGLGGGQETQYF; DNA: TGTGCCAGCAGTGGTCTCGGGGGAGGGCAAGAGACCCAGTACTTC
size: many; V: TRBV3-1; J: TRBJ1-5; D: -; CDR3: CASSQQGGQPQHF; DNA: TGTGCCAGCAGCCAACAGGGAGGTCAGCCCCAGCATTTT
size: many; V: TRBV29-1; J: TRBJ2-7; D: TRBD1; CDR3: CSAGTGGYEQYF; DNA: TGCAGCGCCGGGACAGGGGGCTACGAGCAGTACTTC
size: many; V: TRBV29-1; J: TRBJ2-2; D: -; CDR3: CSATGSRYTGELFF; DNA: TGCAGCGCAACAGGGTCGAGGTACACCGGGGAGCTGTTTTTT
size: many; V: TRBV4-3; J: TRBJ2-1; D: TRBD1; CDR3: CASSQDRQGNEQFF; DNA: TGCGCCAGCAGCCAAGATAGACAGGGTAATGAGCAGTTCTTC
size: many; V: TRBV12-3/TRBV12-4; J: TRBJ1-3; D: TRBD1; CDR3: CASSLQNRGSGNTIYF; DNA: TGTGCCAGCAGTTTACAGAACAGGGGCTCTGGAAACACCATATATTTT
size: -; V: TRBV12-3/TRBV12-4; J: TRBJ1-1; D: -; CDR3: CASREHGNTEAFF; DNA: TGTGCCAGCAGGGAACACGGGAACACTGAAGCTTTCTTT
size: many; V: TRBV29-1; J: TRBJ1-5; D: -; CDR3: CSVGQADQPQHF; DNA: TGCAGCGTTGGACAGGCGGACCAGCCCCAGCATTTT
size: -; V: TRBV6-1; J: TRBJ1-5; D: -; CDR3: CASRGTSSPNQPQHF; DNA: TGTGCCAGCAGAGGGACCAGCAGCCCCAATCAGCCCCAGCATTTT
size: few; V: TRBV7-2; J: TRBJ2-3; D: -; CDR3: CASSLDQGPDTQYF; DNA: TGTGCCAGCAGCTTAGATCAGGGCCCAGATACGCAGTATTTT
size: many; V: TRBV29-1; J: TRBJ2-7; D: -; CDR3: CSVARSAGAGEQYF; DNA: TGCAGCGTTGCCCGCTCCGCGGGGGCAGGGGAGCAGTACTTC
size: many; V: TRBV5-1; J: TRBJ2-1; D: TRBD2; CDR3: CASSRSSGSINEQFF; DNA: TGCGCCAGCAGCAGGTCTAGCGGGAGTATAAATGAGCAGTTCTTC
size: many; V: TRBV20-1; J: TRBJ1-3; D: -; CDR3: CSARDIRANSGNTIYF; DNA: TGCAGTGCTAGAGACATCAGGGCGAACTCTGGAAACACCATATATTTT
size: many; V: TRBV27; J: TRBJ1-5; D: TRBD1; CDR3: CASSLSGQGYQPQHF; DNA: TGTGCCAGCAGTTTATCGGGACAGGGGTACCAGCCCCAGCATTTT
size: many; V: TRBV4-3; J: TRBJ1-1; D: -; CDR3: CASSQVVGTEAFF; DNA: TGCGCCAGCAGCCAAGTGGTGGGGACTGAAGCTTTCTTT
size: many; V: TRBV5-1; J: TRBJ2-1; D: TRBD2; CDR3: CASSRASGRHNEQFF; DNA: TGCGCCAGCAGCCGAGCTAGCGGGAGACACAATGAGCAGTTCTTC
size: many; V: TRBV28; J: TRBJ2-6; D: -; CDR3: CSSSLNRNLWANVLTF; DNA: TGTTCCAGCAGTTTAAACCGAAACCTCTGGGCCAACGTCCTGACTTTC